Listed below are T cell receptor beta chains from one sample, sequenced in a study of blood T cell repertoires in COVID-19. Profiled with immunoSEQ multiplex PCR; TCRdb holds only in-frame clones, not every one. The data contain roughly 380,000 clones, roughly 86% of them singletons. Sequencing was carried out using PBMCs or T cells enriched from blood (not recorded which). The receptors were sampled from a woman between 25 and 40 years old who had been exposed to COVID-19. Both conserved end residues are part of each CDR3. D genes are given only for firm matches. Some rows have no size entry. The others give once, few or many, or a class for an expanded clone.

NA NA TRBJ2-1 TRBV21-1 CASSKAISRSLSYNEQFF TGTGCCAGCAGCAAAGCTATTAGCCGTAGCCTCTCCTACAATGAGCAGTTCTTC
NA few TRBJ1-1 TRBV19 CASSMGLGADTEAFF TGTGCCAGTAGTATGGGGCTTGGGGCCGACACTGAAGCTTTCTTT
TRBD2 NA TRBJ2-1 TRBV6-5 CASRLNGLVHEQFF TGTGCCAGCAGATTGAATGGACTAGTCCATGAGCAGTTCTTC
TRBD1 few TRBJ2-2 TRBV5-1 CASSLSDREEYTGELFF TGCGCCAGCAGCTTGTCGGACAGGGAGGAGTACACCGGGGAGCTGTTTTTT
TRBD1 NA TRBJ1-2 TRBV28 CASEQGVLRGYTF TGTGCCAGTGAACAGGGGGTTCTACGTGGCTACACCTTC
NA NA TRBJ2-2 TRBV6-1 CASSENLGGANTGELFF TGTGCCAGCAGTGAAAATTTAGGAGGAGCGAACACCGGGGAGCTGTTTTTT
NA once TRBJ1-3 TRBV18 CASSPADSFSGNTIYF TGTGCCAGCTCACCCGCGGACAGCTTCTCTGGAAACACCATATATTTT
NA NA TRBJ1-5 TRBV6-5 CASRTTEGSQQPQHF TGTGCCAGCAGGACCACTGAGGGAAGCCAACAGCCCCAGCATTTT
NA NA TRBJ1-4 TRBV23-1 CASSHPEGANEKLFF TGCGCCAGCAGTCATCCGGAAGGGGCTAATGAAAAACTGTTTTTT
NA NA TRBJ2-3 TRBV7-3 CASSPSPGVETDTQYF TGTGCCAGCAGCCCCAGCCCGGGAGTGGAGACAGATACGCAGTATTTT
TRBD1 few TRBJ1-2 TRBV11-3 CASSLGDRVGYTF TGTGCCAGCAGCTTAGGGGACAGGGTAGGCTACACCTTC
NA NA TRBJ1-5 TRBV28 CASSLRGLYHRNNQPQHF TGTGCCAGCAGTTTAAGGGGCCTGTATCACAGAAATAATCAGCCCCAGCATTTT
TRBD2 NA TRBJ2-1 TRBV25-1 CASSVTSGRSIF TGTGCCAGCAGTGTGACTAGCGGGAGAAGTATCTTC
TRBD1 once TRBJ1-5 TRBV19 CASRGTGVGSNQPQHF TGTGCCAGTAGAGGGACAGGGGTGGGTAGCAATCAGCCCCAGCATTTT
NA NA TRBJ1-1 TRBV3-1/TRBV3-2 CACTGENTEAFF TGTGCCTGTACAGGAGAGAACACTGAAGCTTTCTTT
TRBD1 NA TRBJ2-5 TRBV7-9 CASSFTGTGTFQETQYF TGTGCCAGCAGTTTCACCGGGACAGGGACATTCCAAGAGACCCAGTACTTC
NA NA TRBJ1-6 TRBV18 CASSPAGRYNSPLHF TGTGCCAGCTCACCGGCGGGAAGGTACAATTCACCCCTCCACTTT
TRBD2 NA TRBJ2-2 TRBV27 CASSSPGTSGNTGELFF TGTGCCAGCAGCTCCCCAGGGACTAGCGGGAACACCGGGGAGCTGTTTTTT
TRBD1 NA TRBJ1-2 TRBV28 CASSLYRGLGYTF TGTGCCAGCAGTTTATACAGGGGGCTTGGCTACACCTTC
TRBD2 NA TRBJ2-7 TRBV19 CASSSGTSYEQYF TGTGCCAGTAGTAGTGGGACTAGCTACGAGCAGTACTTC
NA NA TRBJ2-3 TRBV5-4 CASSLGSGTDTQYF TGTGCCAGCAGCTTAGGGAGCGGGACAGATACGCAGTATTTT
NA NA TRBJ1-5 TRBV2 CASSEGLQPQHF TGTGCCAGCAGTGAAGGGCTTCAGCCCCAGCATTTT
NA NA TRBJ2-7 TRBV6-5 CASSYPNLTGYEQYF TGTGCCAGCAGTTACCCGAACCTAACAGGGTACGAGCAGTACTTC
TRBD1 few TRBJ2-5 TRBV7-6 CASSAGTGKQETQYF TGTGCCAGCAGCGCCGGGACAGGGAAACAAGAGACCCAGTACTTC
NA NA TRBJ2-2 TRBV19 CASSISVSAGELFF TGTGCCAGTAGTATTAGCGTCTCTGCCGGGGAGCTGTTTTTT
NA NA TRBJ2-1 TRBV12-3/TRBV12-4 CASSYTVYNEQFF TGTGCCAGCAGCTACACAGTATACAATGAGCAGTTCTTC
TRBD1 NA TRBJ1-4 TRBV19 CASSIQGAHEKLFF TGTGCCAGTAGTATACAGGGGGCGCATGAAAAACTGTTTTTT
NA NA TRBJ2-7 TRBV19 CASSALLRPGEQYF TGTGCCAGTAGTGCACTTTTACGGCCCGGGGAGCAGTACTTC
NA NA TRBJ2-3 TRBV5-1 CASSLEVGRAHTDTQYF TGCGCCAGCAGCTTGGAGGTGGGCAGGGCCCACACAGATACGCAGTATTTT
NA NA TRBJ2-3 TRBV19 CATSLGLHTDTQYF TGTGCCACGTCCTTGGGACTCCACACAGATACGCAGTATTTT
TRBD1 NA TRBJ2-7 TRBV7-9 CASSLRDSFYEQYF TGTGCCAGCAGCCTCCGGGACAGTTTCTACGAGCAGTACTTC
NA NA TRBJ1-6 TRBV7-2 CASSLTLKRGSPLHF TGTGCCAGCAGCTTAACGCTCAAGAGAGGTTCACCCCTCCACTTT
TRBD1 NA TRBJ2-1 TRBV5-1 CASSYGQENNEQFF TGCGCCAGCAGCTACGGACAGGAGAACAATGAGCAGTTCTTC
NA NA TRBJ1-2 TRBV28 CASRSSGGTARAYGYTF TGTGCCAGCAGGTCCTCCGGCGGGACCGCTCGGGCGTATGGCTACACCTTC
TRBD2 NA TRBJ2-1 TRBV13 CASSPSRAGTSGRASSYNEQFF TGTGCCAGCAGCCCGAGTAGGGCGGGGACTAGCGGGAGGGCCAGCTCCTACAATGAGCAGTTCTTC
NA NA TRBJ1-5 TRBV5-5 CASSSHGAVGGSNQPQHF TGTGCCAGCAGCTCTCATGGGGCGGTCGGGGGAAGCAATCAGCCCCAGCATTTT
TRBD1 NA TRBJ1-2 TRBV7-3 CASSPGGEVTPYGYTF TGTGCCAGCAGCCCAGGGGGAGAAGTAACCCCTTATGGCTACACCTTC
NA NA TRBJ2-5 TRBV29-1 CSVAQALSLFQYF TGCAGCGTTGCTCAAGCCCTGAGCCTTTTTCAGTACTTC
NA NA TRBJ2-1 TRBV3-1/TRBV3-2 CASSQVKGRGNEQFF TGTGCCAGCAGCCAAGTGAAGGGCCGGGGAAATGAGCAGTTCTTC
TRBD1 NA TRBJ1-1 TRBV28 CASSAGQGRHTEAFF TGTGCCAGCAGCGCAGGACAGGGTAGGCACACTGAAGCTTTCTTT
TRBD2 NA TRBJ2-1 TRBV11-1 CASSHREGFYNEQFF TGTGCCAGCAGCCACCGGGAGGGGTTCTACAATGAGCAGTTCTTC
TRBD2 NA TRBJ2-5 TRBV10-1 CASSDLAGGETQYF TGCGCCAGCAGTGATCTAGCGGGAGGGGAGACCCAGTACTTC
TRBD1 NA TRBJ2-2 TRBV7-9 CASSLAGQVATGELFF TGTGCCAGCAGCTTAGCTGGACAGGTTGCCACCGGGGAGCTGTTTTTT
TRBD1 NA TRBJ2-7 TRBV29-1 CSVARGSYEQYF TGCAGCGTCGCCAGGGGGTCCTACGAGCAGTACTTC
NA NA TRBJ2-7 TRBV6-5 CASGRGEHSYEQYF TGTGCCAGCGGTCGGGGTGAACACTCCTACGAGCAGTACTTC
TRBD1 NA TRBJ1-1 TRBV19 CASSLPGQGAAEAFF TGTGCCAGTAGCCTCCCCGGACAGGGGGCCGCTGAAGCTTTCTTT
TRBD1 NA TRBJ1-2 TRBV19 CASSLRDSHGYTF TGTGCCAGTAGCCTCCGGGACAGCCATGGCTACACCTTC
NA NA TRBJ1-1 TRBV6-5 CASRDTGFTEAFF TGTGCCAGCAGGGACACGGGTTTCACTGAAGCTTTCTTT
TRBD1 NA TRBJ1-5 TRBV6-2/TRBV6-3 CASSPLPRDRGGQPQHF TGTGCCAGCAGTCCACTTCCCCGGGACAGGGGTGGACAGCCCCAGCATTTT
TRBD2 NA TRBJ2-6 TRBV3-1/TRBV3-2 CASSLVSGRGSGANVLTF TGTGCCAGCAGCCTGGTTAGCGGGAGGGGCTCTGGGGCCAACGTCCTGACTTTC
TRBD1 NA TRBJ2-5 TRBV7-9 CASSAGTGGAVRETQYF TGTGCCAGCAGCGCCGGGACAGGGGGCGCGGTGAGGGAGACCCAGTACTTC
NA NA TRBJ2-2 TRBV2 CASSVLGARNTGELFF TGTGCCAGCAGTGTGTTGGGGGCGAGAAACACCGGGGAGCTGTTTTTT
TRBD1 NA TRBJ2-1 TRBV14 CASSHDRASLRGPDYNEQFF TGTGCCAGCAGCCACGACAGGGCGAGTTTGAGAGGGCCCGACTACAATGAGCAGTTCTTC
NA NA TRBJ1-6 TRBV2 CASSEGQPNSPLHF TGTGCCAGCAGTGAAGGACAGCCTAATTCACCCCTCCACTTT
TRBD1 once TRBJ2-3 TRBV19 CASSIDSPGQAGTDTQYF TGTGCCAGTAGTATAGACTCTCCAGGACAGGCTGGCACAGATACGCAGTATTTT
NA NA TRBJ2-7 TRBV5-1 CASSSPGSYEQYF TGCGCCAGCAGCTCGCCCGGCTCCTACGAGCAGTACTTC
NA NA TRBJ2-5 TRBV5-1 CASSGREQETQYF TGCGCCAGCAGCGGCCGGGAACAAGAGACCCAGTACTTC
NA few TRBJ1-1 TRBV30 CARSKLDTEAFF TGTGCCCGCTCAAAGCTTGACACTGAAGCTTTCTTT